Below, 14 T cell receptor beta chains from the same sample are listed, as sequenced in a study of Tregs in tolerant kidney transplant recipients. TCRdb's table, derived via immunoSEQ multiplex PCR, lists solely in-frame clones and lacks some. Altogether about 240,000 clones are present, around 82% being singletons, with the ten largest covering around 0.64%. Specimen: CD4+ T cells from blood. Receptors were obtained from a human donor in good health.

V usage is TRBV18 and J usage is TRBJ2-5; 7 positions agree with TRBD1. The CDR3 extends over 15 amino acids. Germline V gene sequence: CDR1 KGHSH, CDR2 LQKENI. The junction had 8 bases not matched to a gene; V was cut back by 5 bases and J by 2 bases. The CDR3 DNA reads TGTGCCAGCTCAGGGGACAGCTCTAGACAAGAGACCCAGTACTTC. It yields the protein CASSGDSSRQETQYF.

CDR3 nucleotides: TGTGCTAGTGGCTTCTCTGGGGTACAGACCCAGTACTTC. Protein product: CASGFSGVQTQYF. The genes are TRBV12-5 and TRBJ2-5; D gene ambiguous. Trimming stripped 6 bases from V and 6 bases from J, with 14 bases between. The CDR3 contains 13 residues. Germline loops: CDR1 LGHNT, CDR2 FRNRAP.

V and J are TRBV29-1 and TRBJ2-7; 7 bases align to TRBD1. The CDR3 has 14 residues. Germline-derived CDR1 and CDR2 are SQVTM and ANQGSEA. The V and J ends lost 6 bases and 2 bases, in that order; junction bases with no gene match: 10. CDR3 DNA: TGCAGCGTAGTCGGGACAGCGCTAGCCTACGAGCAGTACTTC. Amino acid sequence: CSVVGTALAYEQYF.

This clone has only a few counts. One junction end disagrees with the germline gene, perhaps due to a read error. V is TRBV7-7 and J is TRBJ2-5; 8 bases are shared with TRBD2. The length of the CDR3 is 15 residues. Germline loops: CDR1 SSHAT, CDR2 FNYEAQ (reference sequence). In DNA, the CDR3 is TGTGCTAGCAGCTTAGCGGGGAGCGGCCAAGAGACCCAGTACTTC. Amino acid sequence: CASSLAGSGQETQYF.

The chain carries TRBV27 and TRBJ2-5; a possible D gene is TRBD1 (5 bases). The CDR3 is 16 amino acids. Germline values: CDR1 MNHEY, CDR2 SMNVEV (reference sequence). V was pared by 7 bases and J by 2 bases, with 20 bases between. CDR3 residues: CASTPRGLLEQETQYF. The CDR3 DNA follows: TGTGCCAGCACCCCTAGGGGTCTTCTCGAACAAGAGACCCAGTACTTC.

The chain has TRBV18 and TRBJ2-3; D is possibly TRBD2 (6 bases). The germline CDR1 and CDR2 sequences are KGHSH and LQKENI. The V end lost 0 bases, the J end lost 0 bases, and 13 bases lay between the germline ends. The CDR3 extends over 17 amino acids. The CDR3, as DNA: TGTGCCAGCTCACCACCTAGGAGGGGAATAAGCACAGATACGCAGTATTTT. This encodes CASSPPRRGISTDTQYF. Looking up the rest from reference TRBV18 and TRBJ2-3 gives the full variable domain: NAGVMQNPRHLVRRRGQEARLRCSPMKGHSHVYWYRQLPEEGLKFMVYLQKENIIDESGMPKERFSAEFPKEGPSILRIQQVVRGDSAAYFCASSPPRRGISTDTQYFGPGTRLTVL.

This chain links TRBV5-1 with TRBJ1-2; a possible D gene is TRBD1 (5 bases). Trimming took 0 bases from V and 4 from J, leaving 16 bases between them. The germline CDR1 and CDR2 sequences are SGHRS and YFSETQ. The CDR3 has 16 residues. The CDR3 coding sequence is TGCGCCAGCAGCTTGGGCGACAGCAGGCTTCCCTATGGCTACACCTTC. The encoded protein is CASSLGDSRLPYGYTF.

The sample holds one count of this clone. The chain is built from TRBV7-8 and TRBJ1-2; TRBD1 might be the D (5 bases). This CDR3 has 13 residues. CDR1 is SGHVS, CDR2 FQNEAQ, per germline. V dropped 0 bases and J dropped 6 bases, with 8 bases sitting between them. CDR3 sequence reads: CASSLATVNGYTF. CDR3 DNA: TGTGCCAGCAGCTTAGCGACAGTCAATGGCTACACCTTC.

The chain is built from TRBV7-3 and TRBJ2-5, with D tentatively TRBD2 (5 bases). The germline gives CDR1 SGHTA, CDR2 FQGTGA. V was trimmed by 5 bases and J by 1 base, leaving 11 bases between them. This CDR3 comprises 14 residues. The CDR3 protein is CASSPAGSQETQYF. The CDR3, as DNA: TGTGCCAGCAGCCCCGCGGGCAGCCAAGAGACCCAGTACTTC.

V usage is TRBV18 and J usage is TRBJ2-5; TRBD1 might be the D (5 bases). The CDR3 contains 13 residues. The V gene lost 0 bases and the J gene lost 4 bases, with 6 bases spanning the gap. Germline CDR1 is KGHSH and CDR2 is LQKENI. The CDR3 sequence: CASSPPGAETQYF. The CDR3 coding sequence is TGTGCCAGCTCACCACCTGGGGCAGAGACCCAGTACTTC.

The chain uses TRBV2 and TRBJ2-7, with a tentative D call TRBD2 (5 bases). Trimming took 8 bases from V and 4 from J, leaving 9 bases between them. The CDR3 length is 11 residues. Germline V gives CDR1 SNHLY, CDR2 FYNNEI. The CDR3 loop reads CASVGGYEQYF. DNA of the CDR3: TGTGCCAGCGTAGGCGGGTACGAGCAGTACTTC.

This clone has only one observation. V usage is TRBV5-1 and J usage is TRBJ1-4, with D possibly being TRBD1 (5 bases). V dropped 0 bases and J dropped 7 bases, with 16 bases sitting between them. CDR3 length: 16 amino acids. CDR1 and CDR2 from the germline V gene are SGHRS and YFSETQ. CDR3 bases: TGCGCCAGCAGCTTGGGAGGTTCGACAGCCGGTGAAAAACTGTTTTTT. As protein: CASSLGGSTAGEKLFF. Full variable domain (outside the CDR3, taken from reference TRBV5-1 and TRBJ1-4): KAGVTQTPRYLIKTRGQQVTLSCSPISGHRSVSWYQQTPGQGLQFLFEYFSETQRNKGNFPGRFSGRQFSNSRSEMNVSTLELGDSALYLCASSLGGSTAGEKLFFGSGTQLSVL.

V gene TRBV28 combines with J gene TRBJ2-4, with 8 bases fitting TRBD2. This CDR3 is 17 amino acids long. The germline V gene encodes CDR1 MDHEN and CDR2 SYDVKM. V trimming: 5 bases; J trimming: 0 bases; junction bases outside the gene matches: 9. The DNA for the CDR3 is TGTGCCAGCAGTCCGTCCCGCGGGGGGCTAGCCAAAAACATTCAGTACTTC. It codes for CASSPSRGGLAKNIQYF.

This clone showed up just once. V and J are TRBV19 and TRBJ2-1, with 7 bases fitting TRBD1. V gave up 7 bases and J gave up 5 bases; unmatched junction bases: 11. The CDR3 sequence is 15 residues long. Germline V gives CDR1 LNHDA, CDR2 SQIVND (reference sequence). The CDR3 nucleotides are TGTGCCAGTACCGGGACAGAAATTCCGAACAATGAGCAGTTCTTC. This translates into CASTGTEIPNNEQFF.